A single sample gave rise to the 25 T cell receptor beta chains below, sequenced in a study of PD-1 blockade in mismatch repair-deficient tumors. TCRdb keeps only in-frame clones here, not all; method: immunoSEQ multiplex PCR. Of more than 30,000 clones in the sample, about 85% are singletons; the top ten hold roughly 3.5%. Sequenced material: peripheral blood, taken around 76 weeks after starting pembrolizumab. The receptor set was obtained from an adult with mismatch repair-deficient cancer.

The genes are TRBV12-5 and TRBJ1-1; TRBD1 might be the D (6 bases). The V gene lost 0 bases and the J gene lost 3 bases, with 17 bases spanning the gap. The germline V gene encodes CDR1 LGHNT and CDR2 FRNRAP. There are 17 residues in the CDR3. CDR3 loop: CASGLVRLGGRYTEAFF. The CDR3 DNA reads TGTGCTAGTGGTTTGGTACGACTGGGGGGGCGGTACACTGAAGCTTTCTTT.

The rearrangement uses TRBV19 and TRBJ2-3, with 10 bases fitting TRBD2. The CDR3 length is 17 residues. V shed 4 bases and J 0 bases; nucleotides not matched to a gene: 7. Germline V gives CDR1 LNHDA, CDR2 SQIVND (reference sequence). The CDR3 DNA follows: TGTGCCAGTAGTAGGGGTAGCGGGAGGTTTAGCACAGATACGCAGTATTTT. This gives the protein CASSRGSGRFSTDTQYF.

The rearrangement links TRBV7-3 to TRBJ2-2, with no clear D. V dropped 6 bases and J dropped 1 base, with 6 bases sitting between them. Germline V gives CDR1 SGHTA, CDR2 FQGTGA. There are 13 residues in the CDR3. The CDR3 DNA reads as TGTGCCAGCAGTCCACAGAACACCGGGGAGCTGTTTTTT. It encodes CASSPQNTGELFF.

This chain uses TRBV30 with TRBJ2-1, with 13 bases that match TRBD2. Germline CDR1 GTSNPN, CDR2 SVGIG (reference sequence). CDR3 length equals 15 residues. The V gene end was trimmed by 4 bases and the J gene end by 12 bases; junction bases not matched to a gene: 12. The CDR3 loop is CAWKGQGLAGSTQFF. Here the CDR3 DNA reads TGTGCCTGGAAGGGGCAGGGACTAGCGGGAAGTACGCAGTTCTTC.

The chain couples TRBV5-1 to TRBJ2-1; D is unresolved. The ends were cut back, 2 bases at V and 3 bases at J, with 3 bases in the middle. The CDR3 is 12 amino acids. The V gene's germline CDR1 is SGHRS and CDR2 YFSETQ. The CDR3 loop is CASSLNYNEQFF. In DNA form, the CDR3 reads TGCGCCAGCAGCTTAAACTACAATGAGCAGTTCTTC.

This clone has only one observation. The gene calls are TRBV7-9 and TRBJ2-2, with 10 bases identical to TRBD2. CDR3 length: 16 residues. CDR1 is SEHNR and CDR2 is FQNEAQ in the germline V gene (reference sequence). V trimming: 7 bases; J trimming: 2 bases; junction bases outside the gene matches: 7. In nucleotides, the CDR3 is TGTGCCAGCAACGCACTAGCGGGACCTAACACCGGGGAGCTGTTTTTT. Protein sequence: CASNALAGPNTGELFF. Based on the CDR3 plus reference TRBV7-9 and TRBJ2-2, the full variable domain is DTGVSQNPRHKITKRGQNVTFRCDPISEHNRLYWYRQTLGQGPEFLTYFQNEAQLEKSRLLSDRFSAERPKGSFSTLEIQRTEQGDSAMYLCASNALAGPNTGELFFGEGSRLTVL.

The chain employs TRBV5-6 and TRBJ1-2; 7 bases are a match to TRBD1. The ends lost 2 bases at V and 7 bases at J; junction bases unmatched: 5. The CDR3 is 13 amino acids. CDR1 SGHDT and CDR2 YYEEEE come from the germline V gene. CDR3 coding DNA: TGTGCCAGCAGCTTCGCGCAGGGGGGTGGCTACACCTTC. Its translation is CASSFAQGGGYTF.

This chain links TRBV7-8 with TRBJ2-1, with unresolved D. V was trimmed by 1 base and J by 9 bases, leaving 4 bases between them. Germline V CDR1 and CDR2: SGHVS, FQNEAQ. The CDR3 consists of 11 residues. The CDR3 coding sequence is TGTGCCAGCAGCTTAGGAGGTGAGCAGTTCTTC. Protein: CASSLGGEQFF. Supplemented by reference TRBV7-8 and TRBJ2-1, the full variable domain reads GAGVSQSPRYKVAKRGQDVALRCDPISGHVSLFWYQQALGQGPEFLTYFQNEAQLDKSGLPSDRFFAERPEGSVSTLKIQRTQQEDSAVYLCASSLGGEQFFGPGTRLTVL.

The chain joins TRBV30 to TRBJ1-4; possible D gene TRBD1, 5 bases. V was pared by 4 bases and J by 3 bases, with 12 bases between. Germline V gives CDR1 GTSNPN, CDR2 SVGIG (reference sequence). CDR3 size: 14 residues. CDR3 DNA: TGTGCCTGGACCTCGGGGGGGGCTAATGAAAAACTGTTTTTT. This sequence encodes CAWTSGGANEKLFF.

The chain joins TRBV30 to TRBJ2-5; possible D gene TRBD1, 6 bases. Germline loops: CDR1 GTSNPN, CDR2 SVGIG (reference sequence). There are 13 residues in the CDR3. V gave up 2 bases and J gave up 0 bases, with 7 bases separating them. The CDR3 DNA reads TGTGCCTGGAGTAGGGACAACCAAGAGACCCAGTACTTC. Translating it yields CAWSRDNQETQYF.

This clone was recorded a few times. The chain joins TRBV27 to TRBJ1-5; 10 positions match TRBD1. The CDR3 has 15 residues. The germline V gene has CDR1 MNHEY and CDR2 SMNVEV (reference sequence). V was pared by 6 bases and J by 1 base, with 3 bases of the junction left unmatched. The DNA of the CDR3 is TGTGCCAGCAGAAGACAGGGGGCGAGCAATCAGCCCCAGCATTTT. This translates into CASRRQGASNQPQHF.

The chain couples TRBV11-2 to TRBJ2-1; D is undetermined. Trimming removed 4 bases from V and 1 base from J, with 14 bases in between. Germline V gives CDR1 SGHAT, CDR2 FQNNGV. This CDR3 comprises 16 residues. This CDR3 is CASSSRRGKSYNEQFF. The CDR3 DNA reads as TGTGCCAGCAGCTCCAGGCGAGGAAAGTCCTACAATGAGCAGTTCTTC.

This clone was detected only a few times. This rearrangement joins TRBV6-5 to TRBJ2-7; 7 bases are a match to TRBD1. Germline loops: CDR1 MNHEY, CDR2 SVGAGI. CDR3 size: 13 residues. With V trimmed by 6 bases and J by 2 bases, 4 bases remained unmatched. In nucleotides, the CDR3 is TGTGCCAGCAGCCGACAGGGAACCTACGAGCAGTACTTC. It specifies CASSRQGTYEQYF.

V usage is TRBV11-3 and J usage is TRBJ1-1; the match to TRBD1 covers 9 bases. V trimming: 4 bases; J trimming: 2 bases; junction bases outside the gene matches: 14. The CDR3 is 18 amino acids. Germline CDR1 is SGHNT and CDR2 is YENEEA. CDR3 sequence (DNA): TGTGCCAGCAGCTACCGGGACAGGGTGGAGATTACTAACACTGAAGCTTTCTTT. It encodes CASSYRDRVEITNTEAFF.

This chain uses TRBV6-5 with TRBJ2-3; D possibly corresponds to TRBD2 (6 bases). V lost 0 bases and J 8 bases, leaving 15 bases between the germline ends. The V gene's germline CDR1 is MNHEY and CDR2 SVGAGI. The CDR3 length is 15 residues. This CDR3 reads CASSYSGLKSATQYF. CDR3 sequence (DNA): TGTGCCAGCAGTTACTCGGGACTCAAGTCTGCTACGCAGTATTTT.

This clone showed up just a few times. The V call is TRBV18, the J call TRBJ2-7; D not certain. CDR1 is KGHSH and CDR2 is LQKENI in the germline V gene. The ends were cut back, 6 bases at V and 7 bases at J, with 13 bases in the middle. The CDR3 is 12 amino acids. In DNA form, the CDR3 reads TGTGCCAGCTCGTCGGACGTGGGGGAGCAGTACTTC. Translation: CASSSDVGEQYF.

The chain recombines TRBV10-1 with TRBJ2-5; D may be TRBD1 (6 bases). Germline values: CDR1 WNHNN, CDR2 SYGVQD (reference sequence). Trimming cost V 2 bases and J 4 bases, with 11 bases left between them. The CDR3 is 14 amino acids. This CDR3 reads CASSEDRRGETQYF. The CDR3 DNA reads TGCGCCAGCAGTGAGGACAGGCGTGGAGAGACCCAGTACTTC.

The V call is TRBV30, the J call TRBJ2-1; 10 bases are shared with TRBD1. Germline CDR1 is GTSNPN and CDR2 is SVGIG (reference sequence). CDR3 length equals 11 residues. V dropped 5 bases and J dropped 10; count of bases not matched to a gene: 2. CDR3 region: CAWEDRGEQFF. The CDR3 DNA is TGTGCCTGGGAGGACAGGGGGGAGCAGTTCTTC.

This sequence joins TRBV6-5 and TRBJ1-1, with 8 bases lining up with TRBD1. Trimming took 6 bases from V and 3 from J; bases not matched to a gene: 3. The CDR3 extends over 13 amino acids. Germline CDR1 is MNHEY and CDR2 is SVGAGI. The chain's CDR3 is CASRDRADTEAFF. In nucleotides, the CDR3 is TGTGCCAGCAGGGACAGGGCGGACACTGAAGCTTTCTTT.

V and J are TRBV6-6 and TRBJ2-7; 7 nucleotides agree with TRBD2. The CDR3 is 16 residues long. With V trimmed by 4 bases and J by 3 bases, 12 bases remained unmatched. Germline CDR1 is MNHNY and CDR2 is SVGAGI (reference sequence). CDR3 nucleotide sequence: TGTGCCAGCAGTTGGGGCGGAACAGCGGGAATCTACGAGCAGTACTTC. It translates to CASSWGGTAGIYEQYF.

The J gene is TRBJ1-1, the V gene TRBV5-4; 8 bases match TRBD1. Germline CDR1 SGHNT, CDR2 YYREEE (reference sequence). The CDR3 is 14 residues long. With 4 bases clipped from V and 5 bases from J, the junction kept 7 bases outside the gene matches. As DNA, the CDR3 is TGTGCCAGCAGCGTAACAGGGGGTGGTACTGAAGCTTTCTTT. Its protein product is CASSVTGGGTEAFF. Filled out from reference TRBV5-4 and TRBJ1-1, the complete variable domain reads ETGVTQSPTHLIKTRGQQVTLRCSSQSGHNTVSWYQQALGQGPQFIFQYYREEENGRGNFPPRFSGLQFPNYSSELNVNALELDDSALYLCASSVTGGGTEAFFGQGTRLTVV.

V and J are TRBV15 and TRBJ1-1; possible D gene TRBD1, 5 bases. Germline CDR1 and CDR2: LNHNV and YYDKDF (reference sequence). V was pared by 5 bases and J by 4 bases, with 11 bases between. CDR3 length: 13 residues. DNA of the CDR3: TGTGCCACCAGCCCGGGGGTGGCCACTGAAGCTTTCTTT. It encodes CATSPGVATEAFF.

This clone was found a few times. The chain joins TRBV4-2 to TRBJ2-4; 8 bases match TRBD2. The junction had 12 bases not matched to a gene; V was cut back by 3 bases and J by 8 bases. Germline V gene data show CDR1 as LGHNA and CDR2 as YNFKEQ. The CDR3 consists of 16 residues. The CDR3 region has the DNA TGTGCCAGCAGCCAGATTAGCGGGGAGGGTAGGGACATTCAGTACTTC. Its translation is CASSQISGEGRDIQYF.

The chain links TRBV18 to TRBJ2-7, with D uncertain. The CDR3 totals 13 residues. Germline-derived CDR1 and CDR2 are KGHSH and LQKENI. V was shortened by 3 bases and J by 2 bases, with 8 bases between the two germline ends. The CDR3 loop reads CASSPSETYEQYF. The CDR3 coding sequence is TGTGCCAGCTCACCGTCCGAAACCTACGAGCAGTACTTC. Supplemented by reference TRBV18 and TRBJ2-7, the full variable domain reads NAGVMQNPRHLVRRRGQEARLRCSPMKGHSHVYWYRQLPEEGLKFMVYLQKENIIDESGMPKERFSAEFPKEGPSILRIQQVVRGDSAAYFCASSPSETYEQYFGPGTRLTVT.

This chain joins TRBV7-9 and TRBJ2-3, with a possible D match to TRBD1 (6 bases). Deletions cut 5 bases from V and 2 bases from J, with 17 bases between. CDR1 is SEHNR and CDR2 is FQNEAQ in the germline V gene (reference sequence). This CDR3 has 16 amino acids. The CDR3, as DNA: TGTGCCAGCAGCCAGCAGGCAGGGGCAACCACAGATACGCAGTATTTT. Its protein product is CASSQQAGATTDTQYF.